A single sample is the source of the 26 T cell receptor beta chains below, sequenced in a study of shared clonotypes between healthy human individuals. TCRdb's copy holds only in-frame clones and misses some; the assay was immunoSEQ multiplex PCR. The sample includes more than 2,000,000 clones, about 92% of them seen just once. Sequenced: naive CD4+ T cells sorted from blood. Stated subset: CD45RA+ positively selected. The receptor set was obtained from a man younger than 30 in good health.

V gene TRBV19 combines with J gene TRBJ1-1, with 8 bases identical to TRBD1. Looked up from germline, CDR1 is LNHDA and CDR2 is SQIVND (reference sequence). The CDR3 runs to 14 residues. With V trimmed by 3 bases and J by 4 bases, 4 bases remained unmatched. CDR3 loop: CASSMGQVRTEAFF. The CDR3 nucleotides read TGTGCCAGTAGTATGGGACAGGTTCGCACTGAAGCTTTCTTT.

This chain links TRBV18 with TRBJ2-5; D gene uncertain. CDR1 and CDR2 (germline): KGHSH, LQKENI. The CDR3 loop spans 14 amino acids. Trimming removed 1 base at V and 3 bases at J, with 9 bases between. The CDR3 reads CASSPLLSEETQYF. Written as DNA, the CDR3 is TGTGCCAGCTCACCACTCCTGTCGGAAGAGACCCAGTACTTC. The full variable domain, with the rest looked up from reference TRBV18 and TRBJ2-5, is NAGVMQNPRHLVRRRGQEARLRCSPMKGHSHVYWYRQLPEEGLKFMVYLQKENIIDESGMPKERFSAEFPKEGPSILRIQQVVRGDSAAYFCASSPLLSEETQYFGPGTRLLVL.

V is TRBV6-5 and J is TRBJ1-1, with 12 nucleotides matching TRBD1. The ends lost 6 bases at V and 5 bases at J; junction bases unmatched: 7. Germline CDR1 MNHEY, CDR2 SVGAGI. This CDR3 is built from 15 residues. CDR3 DNA: TGTGCCAGCAGCTCCCGGGACAGGGGGCGTACTGAAGCTTTCTTT. Amino acids: CASSSRDRGRTEAFF.

The V and J genes are TRBV7-2 and TRBJ2-7; either TRBD1 or TRBD2 may fit D (5 bases each). Germline CDR1 SGHTA, CDR2 FQGNSA. V was clipped by 8 bases and J by 2 bases, with 16 bases between them. The CDR3 covers 14 residues. The CDR3 coding sequence is TGTGCCAGCGGTCGGGGCCAGCCACCCTACGAGCAGTACTTC. Amino acids: CASGRGQPPYEQYF.

This rearrangement joins TRBV7-2 to TRBJ2-1, with 10 bases lining up with TRBD2. The CDR3 is 15 residues long. The V gene end was trimmed by 1 base and the J gene end by 9 bases; junction bases not matched to a gene: 6. Germline V lookup: CDR1 SGHTA, CDR2 FQGNSA. CDR3 nucleotides: TGTGCCAGCAGCTTAGGGCTAGCGGGAGTAGCTGAGCAGTTCTTC. Its translation: CASSLGLAGVAEQFF.

The chain carries TRBV14 and TRBJ2-3; the D gene is possibly TRBD1 (6 bases). Germline CDR1 reads SGHDN; CDR2 reads FVKESK. V lost 0 bases, J lost 5 bases, and 15 bases lay in between. This CDR3 has 16 amino acids. The CDR3 loop is CASSQDSGTLQDTQYF. The CDR3 nucleotides read TGTGCCAGCAGCCAAGATTCTGGGACATTACAAGATACGCAGTATTTT.

The rearrangement links TRBV6-1 to TRBJ1-2; 9 bases align to TRBD1. The CDR3 has 14 residues. V trimming: 5 bases; J trimming: 1 base; junction bases outside the gene matches: 2. Germline lookup yields CDR1 MNHNS and CDR2 SASEGT. The CDR3 DNA follows: TGTGCCAGCAGTACAGGGGGCAGTAACTATGGCTACACCTTC. Residues: CASSTGGSNYGYTF.

This clone has only a few counts. The V call is TRBV18, the J call TRBJ2-5, with a possible D match to TRBD2 (6 bases). V was pared by 8 bases and J by 5 bases, with 18 bases between. Germline V lookup: CDR1 KGHSH, CDR2 LQKENI. The CDR3 has 14 residues. The CDR3 nucleotides are TGTGCCAGCCGAGAGGGACTGATAGGGGAGACCCAGTACTTC. The encoded protein is CASREGLIGETQYF. The full variable domain, completed using reference TRBV18 and TRBJ2-5, is NAGVMQNPRHLVRRRGQEARLRCSPMKGHSHVYWYRQLPEEGLKFMVYLQKENIIDESGMPKERFSAEFPKEGPSILRIQQVVRGDSAAYFCASREGLIGETQYFGPGTRLLVL.

This rearrangement joins TRBV6-5 to TRBJ2-2; D is uncertain. The germline V gene has CDR1 MNHEY and CDR2 SVGAGI. The ends were cut back, 2 bases at V and 3 bases at J, with 7 bases in the middle. The CDR3 runs 14 residues. The CDR3 region has the DNA TGTGCCAGCAGTTACCTATTGGACACCGGGGAGCTGTTTTTT. Amino acids: CASSYLLDTGELFF.

Of note for this clone: The same CDR3 can be traced to other DNA sequences in this sample. CDR3 residues: CASSYGQNNQPQHF. The CDR3, as DNA: TGTGCCAGCAGTTACGGCCAAAACAATCAGCCCCAGCATTTT. The chain joins TRBV6-6 to TRBJ1-5; no clear D. The CDR3 loop spans 14 amino acids. Deletions cut 2 bases from V and 3 bases from J, with 8 bases between. Germline-derived CDR1 and CDR2 are MNHNY and SVGAGI (reference sequence).

Concerning this clone: Other DNA sequences within the sample encode an identical CDR3. J is TRBJ2-2 and V is TRBV2; no clear D gene. The CDR3 sequence is 13 residues long. Deletions cut 2 bases from V and 5 bases from J, with 6 bases between. Germline V gene lookup returns CDR1 SNHLY and CDR2 FYNNEI. CDR3 sequence: CASSESNTGELFF. The CDR3 DNA sequence: TGTGCCAGCAGTGAATCCAATACCGGGGAGCTGTTTTTT.

This clone was counted between two and nine times. J is TRBJ1-5 and V is TRBV7-2; 7 nucleotides line up with TRBD1. V dropped 5 bases and J dropped 2; count of bases not matched to a gene: 6. CDR1 and CDR2 from the germline V gene are SGHTA and FQGNSA. The CDR3 covers 15 residues. The DNA of the CDR3 is TGTGCCAGCAGCAAGGGACAGAGTGGCAATCAGCCCCAGCATTTT. This translates into CASSKGQSGNQPQHF. Variable domain in full (rest from reference TRBV7-2 and TRBJ1-5): GAGVSQSPSNKVTEKGKDVELRCDPISGHTALYWYRQSLGQGLEFLIYFQGNSAPDKSGLPSDRFSAERTGGSVSTLTIQRTQQEDSAVYLCASSKGQSGNQPQHFGDGTRLSIL.

This rearrangement joins TRBV7-9 to TRBJ2-1, with 9 bases aligning to TRBD2. CDR1 is SEHNR and CDR2 is FQNEAQ in the germline V gene (reference sequence). There are 14 residues in the CDR3. The J segment lost 9 bases and the V segment lost 6 bases, leaving 9 bases of the junction unmatched. Written as DNA, the CDR3 is TGTGCCAGCAGATCTAGCGGGGTTTTAGTTGAGCAGTTCTTC. Protein sequence: CASRSSGVLVEQFF.

The CDR3 sequence: CASSRGVQGGVLRCSTDTQYF. CDR3 DNA: TGTGCCAGCAGCCGCGGTGTTCAAGGCGGGGTGCTTCGGTGTAGCACAGATACGCAGTATTTT. The chain carries TRBV4-2 and TRBJ2-3, with D possibly being TRBD2 (6 bases). CDR1 and CDR2 (germline): LGHNA, YNFKEQ. CDR3 length equals 21 residues. Trimming left V 4 bases short and J 0 bases short, with 29 bases between.

This chain joins TRBV7-9 and TRBJ2-5, with TRBD1 matching over 7 bases. This CDR3 is built from 16 residues. The V segment lost 5 bases and the J segment 7 bases; nucleotides outside the gene matches: 16. Germline V gene data show CDR1 as SEHNR and CDR2 as FQNEAQ (reference sequence). The CDR3 DNA reads as TGTGCCAGCAGCCCACCCTCAGGGGGTCTGGGCGGGACCCAGTACTTC. It encodes CASSPPSGGLGGTQYF.

V is TRBV5-4 and J is TRBJ1-6; possible D gene TRBD1, 6 bases. This CDR3 has 16 amino acids. Per the germline V gene, CDR1 is SGHNT and CDR2 is YYREEE (reference sequence). V lost 0 bases and J lost 8, with 15 bases in between. The CDR3 nucleotides are TGTGCCAGCAGCTTGGCGGGCGGGGGGCTCTATTCACCCCTCCACTTT. It yields the protein CASSLAGGGLYSPLHF.

The chain has TRBV30 and TRBJ2-7; no clear D. This CDR3 has 15 amino acids. Trimming shortened V by 2 bases and J by 5 bases, and 19 bases separated the two germline ends. Germline V gene sequence: CDR1 GTSNPN, CDR2 SVGIG (reference sequence). Here the CDR3 DNA reads TGTGCCTGGAGTTTAATGGCGAGGATATTAGACGAGCAGTACTTC. This translates into CAWSLMARILDEQYF.

The gene calls are TRBV25-1 and TRBJ1-2; the D gene is possibly TRBD1 (6 bases). The CDR3 is 14 amino acids. Looked up from germline, CDR1 is MGHDK and CDR2 is SYGVNS. Trimming left V 8 bases short and J 2 bases short, with 15 bases between. CDR3: CASGGGGPNYGYTF. In DNA, the CDR3 is TGTGCCAGCGGAGGGGGGGGCCCAAACTATGGCTACACCTTC.

The chain couples TRBV10-3 to TRBJ2-5, with D perhaps matching TRBD2 (6 bases). CDR1 is ENHRY and CDR2 is SYGVKD in the germline V gene. CDR3 length: 15 residues. V dropped 3 bases and J dropped 2 bases, with 13 bases sitting between them. The CDR3 loop is CAISEGFRGQETQYF. CDR3 DNA sequence: TGTGCCATCAGTGAAGGGTTCCGGGGGCAAGAGACCCAGTACTTC.

This clone was observed a single time. The DNA for the CDR3 is TGTGCCAGCAGTTACGAGACGGACTACAATGAGCAGTTCTTC. Amino acids: CASSYETDYNEQFF. The chain carries TRBV6-6 and TRBJ2-1, with D unresolved. The CDR3 loop spans 14 amino acids. V was cut by 2 bases and J by 3 bases, with 8 bases left in between. Germline lookup yields CDR1 MNHNY and CDR2 SVGAGI (reference sequence).

V and J are TRBV5-5 and TRBJ1-1; D is possibly TRBD1 (6 bases). The CDR3 spans 16 residues. The germline V gene has CDR1 SGHKS and CDR2 YYEKEE (reference sequence). V shed 4 bases and J shed 5 bases, with 21 bases lying between them. CDR3 sequence (DNA): TGTGCCAGCAGCCGCAGCCGAGGGGGGGCAGGTACTGAAGCTTTCTTT. It yields the protein CASSRSRGGAGTEAFF.

The chain uses TRBV6-5 and TRBJ2-7; D uncertain. The CDR3 loop spans 13 amino acids. The germline V and J ends were trimmed by 5 bases and 9 bases, with 17 bases remaining between them. Germline V lookup: CDR1 MNHEY, CDR2 SVGAGI. The CDR3 sequence is CASSVIASRAQYF. The CDR3 nucleotides read TGTGCCAGCAGTGTGATCGCGTCTAGAGCGCAGTACTTC.

This clone was seen once. This sequence joins TRBV18 and TRBJ2-2; D may be TRBD1 or TRBD2 (5 bases each). The CDR3 covers 15 residues. Germline V gene lookup returns CDR1 KGHSH and CDR2 LQKENI. V shed 4 bases and J shed 4 bases, with 13 bases lying between them. CDR3 region: CASSRDGIATGELFF. CDR3 DNA: TGTGCCAGCTCACGGGACGGGATTGCCACCGGGGAGCTGTTTTTT.

As regards this clone: The same CDR3 arises from other DNA sequences in this sample as well. The chain links TRBV6-5 to TRBJ2-3, with TRBD2 matching 7 bases. V lost 0 bases to trimming and J lost 4 bases; unmatched junction nucleotides: 4. The V gene's germline CDR1 is MNHEY and CDR2 SVGAGI. The CDR3 covers 15 residues. The CDR3 DNA reads as TGTGCCAGCAGTTACTCAGGCGGGAGTGCAGATACGCAGTATTTT. This encodes CASSYSGGSADTQYF.

J is TRBJ2-3 and V is TRBV21-1. TRBV21-1 is assigned pseudogene status. CDR3 length: 19 amino acids. CDR3 nucleotides: TGTGCCAGCAGCAAACGAGGAATCGGGCGATGGTCACAGTCTGATACGCAGTATTTT. Translating gives CASSKRGIGRWSQSDTQYF.

This chain uses TRBV7-2 with TRBJ2-5; 7 nucleotides align to TRBD2. V shed 2 bases and J 5 bases; nucleotides not matched to a gene: 2. This CDR3 spans 13 amino acids. Germline loops: CDR1 SGHTA, CDR2 FQGNSA. The CDR3 sequence: CASSLLRGETQYF. The CDR3 DNA reads as TGTGCCAGCAGCTTATTGCGGGGGGAGACCCAGTACTTC.